A selection of T cell receptor beta chains follows, all from one sample in a study of CD8 T cells in ankylosing spondylitis. TCRdb independently ran MiXCR on the 5' RACE reads; one entry per CDR3 protein. The sample shows some 250,000 distinct CDR3 sequences, approximately 9% of them seen only once. The source material was blood, either unsorted or a sorted T cell fraction (not recorded which). The receptors derive from a male donor with ankylosing spondylitis or in good health (not recorded which). CDR3s include the opening cysteine and the closing phenylalanine or tryptophan. The order of the fields is CDR3 protein, CDR3 DNA, clone size, J gene, V gene, D gene. The D gene is left open where the match is weak. Part of the rows lack a size; the others show once, few, many or a class for expanded clones.

CDR3 protein: CASARDVKDTQYF; CDR3 DNA: TGTGCCAGCGCGAGGGACGTAAAAGATACGCAGTATTTT; clone size: .; J gene: TRBJ2-3; V gene: TRBV7-3; D gene: .
CDR3 protein: CASSSQNQETQFF; CDR3 DNA: TGTGCCAGCAGCTCCCAGAACCAAGAGACCCAGTTCTTC; clone size: few; J gene: TRBJ2-1; V gene: TRBV5-6; D gene: .
CDR3 protein: CASSYSFGANTEAFF; CDR3 DNA: TGTGCCAGCAGTTATTCGTTTGGGGCGAACACTGAAGCTTTCTTT; clone size: .; J gene: TRBJ1-1; V gene: TRBV6-5; D gene: .
CDR3 protein: CASSLDRAQAFF; CDR3 DNA: TGTGCCAGCAGCCTCGACAGGGCCCAAGCTTTCTTT; clone size: .; J gene: TRBJ1-1; V gene: TRBV6-5; D gene: TRBD1
CDR3 protein: CSASPRANNEQFF; CDR3 DNA: TGCAGTGCTAGTCCCCGGGCGAACAATGAGCAGTTCTTC; clone size: .; J gene: TRBJ2-1; V gene: TRBV20-1; D gene: .
CDR3 protein: CASSSYRSGWNTGELFF; CDR3 DNA: TGTGCCAGCAGCTCCTACCGTAGCGGGTGGAACACCGGGGAGCTGTTTTTT; clone size: .; J gene: TRBJ2-2; V gene: TRBV7-9; D gene: TRBD2
CDR3 protein: CAISVHTGSQETQYF; CDR3 DNA: TGTGCCATCAGTGTCCATACAGGGTCCCAAGAGACCCAGTACTTC; clone size: many; J gene: TRBJ2-5; V gene: TRBV10-3; D gene: .
CDR3 protein: CASSKAYGTGISGANVLTF; CDR3 DNA: TGTGCCAGCAGCAAAGCCTATGGGACAGGGATCTCTGGGGCCAACGTCCTGACTTTC; clone size: many; J gene: TRBJ2-6; V gene: TRBV5-6; D gene: TRBD1
CDR3 protein: CASTPGQGEAFF; CDR3 DNA: TGTGCCAGCACCCCGGGGCAGGGTGAAGCTTTCTTT; clone size: .; J gene: TRBJ1-1; V gene: TRBV6-2/TRBV6-3; D gene: .
CDR3 protein: CSASHVGEGYTF; CDR3 DNA: TGCAGTGCTAGCCACGTGGGAGAAGGCTACACCTTC; clone size: many; J gene: TRBJ1-2; V gene: TRBV20-1; D gene: .
CDR3 protein: CSAFTSSSYNSPLHF; CDR3 DNA: TGCAGTGCTTTCACATCAAGCTCCTATAATTCACCCCTCCACTTT; clone size: many; J gene: TRBJ1-6; V gene: TRBV20-1; D gene: .
CDR3 protein: CASRPGTGPYEQYF; CDR3 DNA: TGCGCCAGCAGGCCCGGGACAGGCCCCTACGAGCAGTACTTC; clone size: many; J gene: TRBJ2-7; V gene: TRBV5-1; D gene: TRBD1
CDR3 protein: CAWSLGTGPSYEQYF; CDR3 DNA: TGTGCCTGGAGTCTGGGAACAGGGCCTTCCTACGAGCAGTACTTC; clone size: .; J gene: TRBJ2-7; V gene: TRBV30; D gene: .
CDR3 protein: CASSVGTSTGAIGETQYF; CDR3 DNA: TGTGCCAGCAGCGTAGGTACCTCTACAGGGGCAATCGGAGAGACCCAGTACTTC; clone size: few; J gene: TRBJ2-5; V gene: TRBV9; D gene: TRBD1
CDR3 protein: CASSARTGQPQHF; CDR3 DNA: TGTGCCAGCAGTGCCCGGACCGGTCAGCCCCAGCATTTT; clone size: many; J gene: TRBJ1-5; V gene: TRBV28; D gene: .
CDR3 protein: CASSLALLFSGGAENEQFF; CDR3 DNA: TGTGCCAGCAGCTTAGCCCTATTATTTAGCGGGGGGGCCGAGAATGAGCAGTTCTTC; clone size: few; J gene: TRBJ2-1; V gene: TRBV7-2; D gene: TRBD2
CDR3 protein: CASSFQETQYF; CDR3 DNA: TGTGCCAGCAGCTTCCAAGAGACCCAGTACTTC; clone size: many; J gene: TRBJ2-5; V gene: TRBV7-9; D gene: .
CDR3 protein: CSASSGVRTEAFF; CDR3 DNA: TGCAGTGCTTCAAGCGGGGTCAGGACTGAAGCTTTCTTT; clone size: many; J gene: TRBJ1-1; V gene: TRBV20-1; D gene: .
CDR3 protein: CASSLASGAGGEQFF; CDR3 DNA: TGCGCCAGCAGCTTGGCTAGCGGGGCCGGCGGTGAGCAGTTCTTC; clone size: many; J gene: TRBJ2-1; V gene: TRBV5-1; D gene: TRBD2
CDR3 protein: CASSPTGTGEETQYF; CDR3 DNA: TGTGCCAGCAGTCCTACCGGGACAGGGGAAGAGACCCAGTACTTC; clone size: .; J gene: TRBJ2-5; V gene: TRBV12-3/TRBV12-4; D gene: TRBD1
CDR3 protein: CASSGQGVENEKLFF; CDR3 DNA: TGCGCCAGCAGCGGGCAGGGCGTCGAGAATGAAAAACTGTTTTTT; clone size: many; J gene: TRBJ1-4; V gene: TRBV5-1; D gene: .
CDR3 protein: CASSLGWDSHKAETQYF; CDR3 DNA: TGTGCCAGCAGTTTAGGGTGGGACAGCCATAAGGCGGAGACCCAGTACTTC; clone size: few; J gene: TRBJ2-5; V gene: TRBV12-3/TRBV12-4; D gene: TRBD1
CDR3 protein: CASSLMGRQNQETQYF; CDR3 DNA: TGTGCCAGCAGCTTAATGGGTCGACAGAACCAAGAGACCCAGTACTTC; clone size: .; J gene: TRBJ2-5; V gene: TRBV7-2; D gene: .
CDR3 protein: CASSLAGAEQFF; CDR3 DNA: TGTGCCAGCAGTCTAGCGGGAGCTGAGCAGTTCTTC; clone size: many; J gene: TRBJ2-1; V gene: TRBV7-9; D gene: TRBD2
CDR3 protein: CASSFTGSSYNEQFF; CDR3 DNA: TGTGCCAGCAGTTTCACGGGGAGCTCCTACAATGAGCAGTTCTTC; clone size: many; J gene: TRBJ2-1; V gene: TRBV12-3/TRBV12-4; D gene: .